The text below deals with one T cell receptor (beta chain). The antigen is unknown. The data belong to a study of shared clonotypes between healthy human individuals. Study-wide background: The study used three CD4 naive, three CD4 memory, two CD8 naive and one CD8 memory plate per donor. The study, taken as a whole, reports: Larger richness was generally estimated for naive than memory subsets.

The protocol was immunoSEQ multiplex PCR, while the TCRdb copy is restricted to in-frame clones and leaves out a portion. The sample carries around 2.1 million clones, more than 90% recorded once. Looked up from germline, CDR1 is PRHDT and CDR2 is FYEKMQ (reference sequence). Trimming took 5 bases from V and 2 from J, leaving 7 bases between them. The CDR3 sequence is 12 residues long. The chain recombines TRBV13 with TRBJ2-7; a possible D gene is TRBD2 (5 bases). Sequencing was performed on naive CD4+ T cells sorted from blood. Noted subset: CD45RA+ positively selected. This TCR was sampled from a man younger than 30 in good health. CDR3 loop: CASSRGPYEQYF. In DNA, the CDR3 is TGTGCCAGCAGCCGCGGGCCCTACGAGCAGTACTTC.